This T cell receptor beta chain was identified during a study of shared clonotypes between healthy human individuals. Background on the study: Per donor, three plates held CD4 naive cells, three held CD4 memory, two held CD8 naive and one held CD8 memory.

The CDR3 is 15 amino acids. Germline assignment: CDR1 SGDLS and CDR2 YYNGEE. V shed 0 bases, J shed 5 bases, and the junction held 5 bases outside the gene matches. Some clones are missing from TCRdb's copy, which holds only in-frame ones; the method was immunoSEQ multiplex PCR. The repertoire consists of about 2 million clones, with 95% occurring once and the leading ten covering 0.13%. For this clone: Its target is not known.

Study results and limitations: Naive subsets, compared against memory subsets, generally had larger estimated richness values. Clonotypes which were not shared had lower generation probabilities than clonotypes that all four donors shared.

The sequenced material came from naive CD4+ T cells sorted from blood. Noted subset: CD45RA+ positively selected. The receptor was isolated from a man younger than 35 in good health. The chain is built from TRBV9 and TRBJ2-1, with 7 bases identical to TRBD2. The CDR3 DNA is TGTGCCAGCAGCGTAGGACTAGCTAGCCACAATGAGCAGTTCTTC. Encoded protein: CASSVGLASHNEQFF.